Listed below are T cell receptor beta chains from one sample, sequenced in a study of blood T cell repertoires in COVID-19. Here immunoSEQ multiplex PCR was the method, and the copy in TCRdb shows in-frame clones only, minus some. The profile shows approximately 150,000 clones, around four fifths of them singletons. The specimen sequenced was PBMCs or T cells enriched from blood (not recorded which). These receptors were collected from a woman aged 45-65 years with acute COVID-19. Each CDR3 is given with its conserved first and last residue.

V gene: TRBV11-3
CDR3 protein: CASSPRQALSSYNEQFF

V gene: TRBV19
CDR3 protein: CASSQTGFTNEKLFF

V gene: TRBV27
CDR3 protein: CASSPLAGVGEQYF

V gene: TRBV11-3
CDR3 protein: CASSFVSNNEQFF

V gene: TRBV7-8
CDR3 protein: CASSLAPRPSYEQYF

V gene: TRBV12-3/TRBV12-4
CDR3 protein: CASSRGQGGYTF

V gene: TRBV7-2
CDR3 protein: CASSFDREQGYTF

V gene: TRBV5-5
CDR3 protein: CASRFGTANGYTF

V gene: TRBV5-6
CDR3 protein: CASSLARGAGPQHF

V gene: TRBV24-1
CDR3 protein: CATSPGQGAPNYGYTF

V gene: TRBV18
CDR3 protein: CASSNTANRAGGYEQFF

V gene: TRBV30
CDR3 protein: CAWGTSGGISYEQYF

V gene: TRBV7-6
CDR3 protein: CASSSGQGYYEQYF

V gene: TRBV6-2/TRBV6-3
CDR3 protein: CASSYSGTGLTGYTF

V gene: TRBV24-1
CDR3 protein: CATSEHTGGEDQPQHF